This is a list of T cell receptor beta chains from one sample in a study of response to subunit inactivated influenza vaccine. TCRdb re-derived calls from the RT-PCR reads in MiXCR, one entry per CDR3 protein. The data hold over 750,000 distinct CDR3 sequences, with about 20% observed a single time. Source: PBMCs from blood, taken roughly 5 days after vaccination. The receptor source for this set is a middle-aged man who received an inactivated influenza vaccine. The CDR3 runs from the conserved cysteine through the conserved F or W. The order of the fields is V gene, clone size, CDR3 length, D gene, J gene, CDR3 DNA, CDR3 protein. The D gene is left open where the match is weak. Clone size is stated in some rows and not others, as once, few, many or a class when expanded.

v_call: TRBV6-2/TRBV6-3
clone_size: .
cdr3_length: 14
d_call: .
j_call: TRBJ2-1
cdr3_nt: TGTGCCAGCAGTTACGCGGCGGGGCACAATGAGCAGTTCTTC
cdr3_aa: CASSYAAGHNEQFF

v_call: TRBV5-1
clone_size: few
cdr3_length: 14
d_call: TRBD1
j_call: TRBJ2-7
cdr3_nt: TGCGCCAGCAGCTTGCAGGGGGCGCCCCACGAGCAGTACTTC
cdr3_aa: CASSLQGAPHEQYF

v_call: TRBV28
clone_size: .
cdr3_length: 14
d_call: .
j_call: TRBJ1-2
cdr3_nt: TGTGCCAGCAGTCACAGGGCGTTCAACTATGGCTACACCTTC
cdr3_aa: CASSHRAFNYGYTF

v_call: TRBV20-1
clone_size: .
cdr3_length: 14
d_call: .
j_call: TRBJ2-5
cdr3_nt: TGCAGTGCCCAATTCAACGCGGCGGAAGAGACCCAGTACTTC
cdr3_aa: CSAQFNAAEETQYF

v_call: TRBV4-3
clone_size: many
cdr3_length: 14
d_call: TRBD1
j_call: TRBJ1-1
cdr3_nt: TGCGCCAGCAGCCAAGGGTTCGGGACAGGGGAAGCTTTCTTT
cdr3_aa: CASSQGFGTGEAFF

v_call: TRBV5-1
clone_size: many
cdr3_length: 13
d_call: TRBD2
j_call: TRBJ2-7
cdr3_nt: TGCGCCAGCAGCTCCGGACTAGGTGACGAGCAGTACTTC
cdr3_aa: CASSSGLGDEQYF

v_call: TRBV12-3/TRBV12-4
clone_size: few
cdr3_length: 14
d_call: .
j_call: TRBJ2-2
cdr3_nt: TGTGCCAGCAGTGGTAGCGGTTTGGCCGGGGAGCTGTTTTTT
cdr3_aa: CASSGSGLAGELFF

v_call: TRBV18
clone_size: few
cdr3_length: 14
d_call: TRBD1
j_call: TRBJ2-5
cdr3_nt: TGTGCCAGCTCACTGGGACAGGCGGCAGAGACCCAGTACTTC
cdr3_aa: CASSLGQAAETQYF

v_call: TRBV3-1
clone_size: .
cdr3_length: 16
d_call: .
j_call: TRBJ2-2
cdr3_nt: TGTGCCAGCAGCCAAGGGGATTGGGGACGTACCGGGGAGCTGTTTTTT
cdr3_aa: CASSQGDWGRTGELFF

v_call: TRBV9
clone_size: .
cdr3_length: 13
d_call: .
j_call: TRBJ2-2
cdr3_nt: TGTGCCAGCAGCGTACGGAACACCGGGGAGCTGTTTTTT
cdr3_aa: CASSVRNTGELFF

v_call: TRBV30
clone_size: .
cdr3_length: 13
d_call: .
j_call: TRBJ2-1
cdr3_nt: TGTGCCTGGACTCGGGGGTATGGGGATGAGCAGTTCTTC
cdr3_aa: CAWTRGYGDEQFF

v_call: TRBV4-3
clone_size: .
cdr3_length: 15
d_call: TRBD1
j_call: TRBJ2-7
cdr3_nt: TGCGCCAGCAGCGAACTTACCGGGACAGACTACGAGCAGTACTTC
cdr3_aa: CASSELTGTDYEQYF

v_call: TRBV7-9
clone_size: .
cdr3_length: 13
d_call: .
j_call: TRBJ2-5
cdr3_nt: TGTGCCAGCAGCATGGACACCCAAGAGACCCAGTACTTC
cdr3_aa: CASSMDTQETQYF

v_call: TRBV27
clone_size: .
cdr3_length: 14
d_call: TRBD2
j_call: TRBJ2-2
cdr3_nt: TGTGCCAGCTGGCGGCTAGCGGATACCGGGGAGCTGTTTTTT
cdr3_aa: CASWRLADTGELFF

v_call: TRBV4-1
clone_size: few
cdr3_length: 15
d_call: .
j_call: TRBJ2-1
cdr3_nt: TGCGCCAGCAGCCAAGAGTCAGGGTTCCACAATGAGCAGTTCTTC
cdr3_aa: CASSQESGFHNEQFF

v_call: TRBV7-2
clone_size: .
cdr3_length: 14
d_call: .
j_call: TRBJ1-1
cdr3_nt: TGTGCCAGCACCTACGGATCCAGCCACACTGAAGCTTTCTTT
cdr3_aa: CASTYGSSHTEAFF

v_call: TRBV12-3/TRBV12-4
clone_size: few
cdr3_length: 13
d_call: .
j_call: TRBJ2-5
cdr3_nt: TGTGCCAGCAGTTTAAGGGAGCGAGAGACCCAGTACTTC
cdr3_aa: CASSLRERETQYF

v_call: TRBV4-2
clone_size: .
cdr3_length: 14
d_call: .
j_call: TRBJ1-2
cdr3_nt: TGTGCCAGCAGCCAAGATAAGACGGCGAATGGCTACACCTTC
cdr3_aa: CASSQDKTANGYTF

v_call: TRBV7-2
clone_size: .
cdr3_length: 16
d_call: TRBD2
j_call: TRBJ2-1
cdr3_nt: TGTGCCAGCAGCTTAGCGGCTAGCGGGGCCTACAATGAGCAGTTCTTC
cdr3_aa: CASSLAASGAYNEQFF

v_call: TRBV29-1
clone_size: many
cdr3_length: 14
d_call: .
j_call: TRBJ1-3
cdr3_nt: TGCAGCGCCCAGGGGAGGGCGTCTGGAAACACCATATATTTT
cdr3_aa: CSAQGRASGNTIYF

v_call: TRBV12-3/TRBV12-4
clone_size: .
cdr3_length: 16
d_call: TRBD1
j_call: TRBJ1-6
cdr3_nt: TGTGCCAGCAGTAGCTGGACAGGGGGCAATAATTCACCCCTCCACTTT
cdr3_aa: CASSSWTGGNNSPLHF

v_call: TRBV6-2/TRBV6-3
clone_size: .
cdr3_length: 13
d_call: .
j_call: TRBJ1-1
cdr3_nt: TGTGCCAGCAGATCCGGGACAAAGGCTGAAGCTTTCTTT
cdr3_aa: CASRSGTKAEAFF

v_call: TRBV29-1
clone_size: few
cdr3_length: 12
d_call: .
j_call: TRBJ2-2
cdr3_nt: TGCAGCGTTGAAAGGGACACCGGGGAGCTGTTTTTT
cdr3_aa: CSVERDTGELFF

v_call: TRBV6-5
clone_size: .
cdr3_length: 15
d_call: TRBD1
j_call: TRBJ2-1
cdr3_nt: TGTGCCAGCAGTTACTCCGGCGTCCAGGGGGTTGAGCAGTTCTTC
cdr3_aa: CASSYSGVQGVEQFF

v_call: TRBV25-1
clone_size: .
cdr3_length: 15
d_call: TRBD2
j_call: TRBJ2-3
cdr3_nt: TGTGCCACCACTCTCTCGGACTCCGGGGGGGATACGCAGTATTTT
cdr3_aa: CATTLSDSGGDTQYF

v_call: TRBV7-2
clone_size: .
cdr3_length: 15
d_call: TRBD1
j_call: TRBJ2-7
cdr3_nt: TGTGCCAGCAGCTTGAGGACAGGGGGCGCGTACGAGCAGTACTTC
cdr3_aa: CASSLRTGGAYEQYF

v_call: TRBV7-6
clone_size: .
cdr3_length: 16
d_call: .
j_call: TRBJ2-7
cdr3_nt: TGTGCCAGCAGCTTAGCGGGGGGGGCTGGAGGTAACGAGCAGTACTTC
cdr3_aa: CASSLAGGAGGNEQYF

v_call: TRBV30
clone_size: .
cdr3_length: 14
d_call: TRBD1
j_call: TRBJ2-1
cdr3_nt: TGTGCCTGGAGTGTAACCAGGGGGCTGGATGAGCAGTTCTTC
cdr3_aa: CAWSVTRGLDEQFF

v_call: TRBV29-1
clone_size: .
cdr3_length: 11
d_call: .
j_call: TRBJ2-7
cdr3_nt: TGCAGCGTTTTACGGGTGGGCGAGCAGTACTTC
cdr3_aa: CSVLRVGEQYF

v_call: TRBV20-1
clone_size: few
cdr3_length: 13
d_call: .
j_call: TRBJ2-3
cdr3_nt: TGCAGTGCCTTAACCGGGAGCACAGATACGCAGTATTTT
cdr3_aa: CSALTGSTDTQYF

v_call: TRBV12-3/TRBV12-4
clone_size: few
cdr3_length: 15
d_call: TRBD1
j_call: TRBJ2-7
cdr3_nt: TGTGCCAGCAGTCAGACCGGGACAGCTTTTTACGAGCAGTACTTC
cdr3_aa: CASSQTGTAFYEQYF

v_call: TRBV28
clone_size: .
cdr3_length: 15
d_call: TRBD2
j_call: TRBJ2-3
cdr3_nt: TGTGCCAGCAGTCCCGGTCGGCGGGAGTTAGATACGCAGTATTTT
cdr3_aa: CASSPGRRELDTQYF

v_call: TRBV7-2
clone_size: few
cdr3_length: 14
d_call: .
j_call: TRBJ1-1
cdr3_nt: TGTGCCAGCAGCTTACCGTACGTTGGGACTGAAGCTTTCTTT
cdr3_aa: CASSLPYVGTEAFF

v_call: TRBV29-1
clone_size: few
cdr3_length: 13
d_call: .
j_call: TRBJ1-2
cdr3_nt: TGCAGCGTTGGATTAGACGTTAACTATGGCTACACCTTC
cdr3_aa: CSVGLDVNYGYTF

v_call: TRBV2
clone_size: few
cdr3_length: 12
d_call: .
j_call: TRBJ2-1
cdr3_nt: TGTGCCAGCAGTGCAGAAGAGGGTGAGCAGTTCTTC
cdr3_aa: CASSAEEGEQFF

v_call: TRBV6-2/TRBV6-3
clone_size: few
cdr3_length: 16
d_call: .
j_call: TRBJ2-7
cdr3_nt: TGTGCCAGCAGTACTTGGGACCGCTCCGGTAACGACGAGCAGTACTTC
cdr3_aa: CASSTWDRSGNDEQYF

v_call: TRBV3-1
clone_size: .
cdr3_length: 15
d_call: TRBD1
j_call: TRBJ1-1
cdr3_nt: TGTGCCAGCAGCCCCCGGGACAGGGCTGGCACTGAAGCTTTCTTT
cdr3_aa: CASSPRDRAGTEAFF

v_call: TRBV12-3/TRBV12-4
clone_size: .
cdr3_length: 15
d_call: TRBD2
j_call: TRBJ2-3
cdr3_nt: TGTGCCAGCAGTTTCACCGGGGGGGCATTAGATACGCAGTATTTT
cdr3_aa: CASSFTGGALDTQYF

v_call: TRBV5-1
clone_size: .
cdr3_length: 12
d_call: .
j_call: TRBJ2-1
cdr3_nt: TGCGCCAGCAGCTTTACAGACAATGAGCAGTTCTTC
cdr3_aa: CASSFTDNEQFF

v_call: TRBV4-2
clone_size: few
cdr3_length: 13
d_call: .
j_call: TRBJ2-2
cdr3_nt: TGTGCCAGCAGCCAAGATCAGGGGCGGGAGCTGTTTTTT
cdr3_aa: CASSQDQGRELFF

v_call: TRBV20-1
clone_size: .
cdr3_length: 14
d_call: TRBD1
j_call: TRBJ2-7
cdr3_nt: TGCAGTGCTAGTTCCGGACAGGGGGCTCATGAGCAGTACTTC
cdr3_aa: CSASSGQGAHEQYF

v_call: TRBV20-1
clone_size: .
cdr3_length: 13
d_call: TRBD1
j_call: TRBJ2-5
cdr3_nt: TGCAGTGCTAGATTGACAGGGGGAGAGACCCAGTACTTC
cdr3_aa: CSARLTGGETQYF

v_call: TRBV5-1
clone_size: few
cdr3_length: 16
d_call: .
j_call: TRBJ1-4
cdr3_nt: TGCGCCAGCAGCTTGAGCCCCTTGGGATCTGGTGAAAAACTGTTTTTT
cdr3_aa: CASSLSPLGSGEKLFF

v_call: TRBV10-3
clone_size: .
cdr3_length: 13
d_call: TRBD1
j_call: TRBJ2-5
cdr3_nt: TGTGCCATCAAGAAACAGGGGACGGAGACCCAGTACTTC
cdr3_aa: CAIKKQGTETQYF

v_call: TRBV9
clone_size: few
cdr3_length: 12
d_call: .
j_call: TRBJ1-6
cdr3_nt: TGTGCCAGCAGCGAATATAATTCACCCCTCCACTTT
cdr3_aa: CASSEYNSPLHF